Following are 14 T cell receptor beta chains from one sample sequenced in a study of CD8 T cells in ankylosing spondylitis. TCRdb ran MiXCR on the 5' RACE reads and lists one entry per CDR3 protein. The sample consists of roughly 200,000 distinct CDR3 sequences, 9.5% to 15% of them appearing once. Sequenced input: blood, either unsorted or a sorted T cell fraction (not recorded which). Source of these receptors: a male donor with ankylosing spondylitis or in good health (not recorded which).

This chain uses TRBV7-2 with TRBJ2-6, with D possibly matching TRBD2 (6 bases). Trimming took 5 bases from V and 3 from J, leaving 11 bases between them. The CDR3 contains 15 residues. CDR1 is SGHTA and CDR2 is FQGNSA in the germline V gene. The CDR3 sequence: CASSPSGVGANVLTF. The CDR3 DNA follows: TGTGCCAGCAGCCCTTCGGGGGTTGGGGCCAACGTCCTGACTTTC.

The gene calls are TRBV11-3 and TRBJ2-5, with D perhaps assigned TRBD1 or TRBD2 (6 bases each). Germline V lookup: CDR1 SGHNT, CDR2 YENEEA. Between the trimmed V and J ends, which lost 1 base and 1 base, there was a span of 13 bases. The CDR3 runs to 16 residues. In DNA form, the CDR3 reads TGTGCCAGCAGCTTAGTGCGTGGGGGGCGCCAAGAGACCCAGTACTTC. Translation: CASSLVRGGRQETQYF. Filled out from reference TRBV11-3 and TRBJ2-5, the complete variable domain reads EAGVVQSPRYKIIEKKQPVAFWCNPISGHNTLYWYLQNLGQGPELLIRYENEEAVDDSQLPKDRFSAERLKGVDSTLKIQPAELGDSAVYLCASSLVRGGRQETQYFGPGTRLLVL.

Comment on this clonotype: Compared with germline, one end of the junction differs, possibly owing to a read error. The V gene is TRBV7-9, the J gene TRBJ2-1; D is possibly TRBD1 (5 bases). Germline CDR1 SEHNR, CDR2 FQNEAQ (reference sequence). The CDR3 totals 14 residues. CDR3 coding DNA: TGTGACAGCAGAAGTAGGGGTACTACCAATGAGCAGTTCTTC. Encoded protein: CDSRSRGTTNEQFF.

The CDR3: CASSPVFGETQYF. The CDR3 DNA reads as TGCGCCAGCAGCCCTGTATTCGGGGAGACCCAGTACTTC. The chain couples TRBV4-1 to TRBJ2-5; D remains unclear. V dropped 4 bases and J dropped 5 bases, with 11 bases sitting between them. The CDR3 contains 13 residues. From germline, CDR1 is MGHRA and CDR2 YSYEKL.

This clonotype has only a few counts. The CDR3 is CASAPGTFYEQYF. CDR3 sequence (DNA): TGTGCCAGCGCCCCGGGGACCTTCTACGAGCAGTACTTC. This rearrangement joins TRBV27 to TRBJ2-7; D may match TRBD1 or TRBD2 (5 bases each). The germline V gene has CDR1 MNHEY and CDR2 SMNVEV (reference sequence). The length of the CDR3 is 13 residues. With 8 bases removed from V and 3 bases from J, the gap between germline ends came to 14 bases.

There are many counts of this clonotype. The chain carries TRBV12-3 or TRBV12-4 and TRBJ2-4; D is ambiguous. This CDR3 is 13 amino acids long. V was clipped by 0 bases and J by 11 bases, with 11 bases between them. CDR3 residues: CASSLATTLLQYF. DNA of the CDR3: TGTGCCAGCAGTTTAGCTACGACTTTGCTTCAGTACTTC.

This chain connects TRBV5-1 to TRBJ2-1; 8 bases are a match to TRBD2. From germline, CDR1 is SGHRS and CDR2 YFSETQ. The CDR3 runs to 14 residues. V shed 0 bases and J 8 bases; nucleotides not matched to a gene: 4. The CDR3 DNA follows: TGCGCCAGCAGCTTGGACGGGGGGGCCGATGAGCAGTTCTTC. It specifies CASSLDGGADEQFF.

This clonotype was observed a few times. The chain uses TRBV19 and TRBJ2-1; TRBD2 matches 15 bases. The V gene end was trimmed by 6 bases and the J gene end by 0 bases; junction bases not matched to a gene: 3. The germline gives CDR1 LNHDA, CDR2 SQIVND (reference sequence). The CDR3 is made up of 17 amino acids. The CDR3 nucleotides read TGTGCCAGTAGCCCGGGACTAGCGGGAGGCTCCTACAATGAGCAGTTCTTC. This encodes CASSPGLAGGSYNEQFF.

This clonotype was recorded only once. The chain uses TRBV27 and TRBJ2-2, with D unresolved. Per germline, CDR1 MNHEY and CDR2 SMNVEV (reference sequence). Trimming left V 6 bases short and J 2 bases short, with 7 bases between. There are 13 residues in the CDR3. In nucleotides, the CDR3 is TGTGCCAGCAGGGGCCCTAACACCGGGGAGCTGTTTTTT. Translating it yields CASRGPNTGELFF.

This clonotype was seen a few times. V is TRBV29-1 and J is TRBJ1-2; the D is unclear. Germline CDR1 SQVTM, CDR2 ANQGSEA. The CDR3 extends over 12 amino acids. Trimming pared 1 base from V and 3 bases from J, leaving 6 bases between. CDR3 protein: CSVEVAYYGYTF. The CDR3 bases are TGCAGCGTTGAAGTGGCATACTATGGCTACACCTTC.

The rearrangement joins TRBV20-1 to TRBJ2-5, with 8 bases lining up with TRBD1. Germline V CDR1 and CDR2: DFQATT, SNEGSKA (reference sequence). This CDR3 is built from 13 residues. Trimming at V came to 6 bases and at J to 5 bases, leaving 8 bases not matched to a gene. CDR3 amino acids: CSARGQGRETQYF. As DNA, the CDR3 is TGCAGTGCACGAGGACAGGGCCGGGAGACCCAGTACTTC.

The CDR3 protein is CSAREETRTNTQYF. In DNA, the CDR3 is TGCAGTGCTAGGGAAGAAACCCGTACGAATACGCAGTATTTT. The J gene is TRBJ2-3, the V gene TRBV20-1; D is ambiguous. V lost 3 bases and J 7 bases, leaving 17 bases between the germline ends. The CDR3 is 14 residues long. From germline, CDR1 is DFQATT and CDR2 SNEGSKA (reference sequence).

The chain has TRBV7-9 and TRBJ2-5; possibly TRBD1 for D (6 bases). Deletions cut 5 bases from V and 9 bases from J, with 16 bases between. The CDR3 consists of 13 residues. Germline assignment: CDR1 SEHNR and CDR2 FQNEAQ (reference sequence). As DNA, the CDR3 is TGTGCCAGCAGCCTCGGGCCCGAGGGGGCCCAGTACTTC. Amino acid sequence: CASSLGPEGAQYF.

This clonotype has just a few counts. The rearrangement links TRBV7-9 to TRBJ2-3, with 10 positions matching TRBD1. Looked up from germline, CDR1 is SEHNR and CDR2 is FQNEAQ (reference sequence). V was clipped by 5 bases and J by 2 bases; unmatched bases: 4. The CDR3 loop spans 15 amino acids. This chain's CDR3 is CASSQGQGSTDTQYF. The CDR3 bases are TGTGCCAGCAGCCAGGGACAGGGGTCCACAGATACGCAGTATTTT.